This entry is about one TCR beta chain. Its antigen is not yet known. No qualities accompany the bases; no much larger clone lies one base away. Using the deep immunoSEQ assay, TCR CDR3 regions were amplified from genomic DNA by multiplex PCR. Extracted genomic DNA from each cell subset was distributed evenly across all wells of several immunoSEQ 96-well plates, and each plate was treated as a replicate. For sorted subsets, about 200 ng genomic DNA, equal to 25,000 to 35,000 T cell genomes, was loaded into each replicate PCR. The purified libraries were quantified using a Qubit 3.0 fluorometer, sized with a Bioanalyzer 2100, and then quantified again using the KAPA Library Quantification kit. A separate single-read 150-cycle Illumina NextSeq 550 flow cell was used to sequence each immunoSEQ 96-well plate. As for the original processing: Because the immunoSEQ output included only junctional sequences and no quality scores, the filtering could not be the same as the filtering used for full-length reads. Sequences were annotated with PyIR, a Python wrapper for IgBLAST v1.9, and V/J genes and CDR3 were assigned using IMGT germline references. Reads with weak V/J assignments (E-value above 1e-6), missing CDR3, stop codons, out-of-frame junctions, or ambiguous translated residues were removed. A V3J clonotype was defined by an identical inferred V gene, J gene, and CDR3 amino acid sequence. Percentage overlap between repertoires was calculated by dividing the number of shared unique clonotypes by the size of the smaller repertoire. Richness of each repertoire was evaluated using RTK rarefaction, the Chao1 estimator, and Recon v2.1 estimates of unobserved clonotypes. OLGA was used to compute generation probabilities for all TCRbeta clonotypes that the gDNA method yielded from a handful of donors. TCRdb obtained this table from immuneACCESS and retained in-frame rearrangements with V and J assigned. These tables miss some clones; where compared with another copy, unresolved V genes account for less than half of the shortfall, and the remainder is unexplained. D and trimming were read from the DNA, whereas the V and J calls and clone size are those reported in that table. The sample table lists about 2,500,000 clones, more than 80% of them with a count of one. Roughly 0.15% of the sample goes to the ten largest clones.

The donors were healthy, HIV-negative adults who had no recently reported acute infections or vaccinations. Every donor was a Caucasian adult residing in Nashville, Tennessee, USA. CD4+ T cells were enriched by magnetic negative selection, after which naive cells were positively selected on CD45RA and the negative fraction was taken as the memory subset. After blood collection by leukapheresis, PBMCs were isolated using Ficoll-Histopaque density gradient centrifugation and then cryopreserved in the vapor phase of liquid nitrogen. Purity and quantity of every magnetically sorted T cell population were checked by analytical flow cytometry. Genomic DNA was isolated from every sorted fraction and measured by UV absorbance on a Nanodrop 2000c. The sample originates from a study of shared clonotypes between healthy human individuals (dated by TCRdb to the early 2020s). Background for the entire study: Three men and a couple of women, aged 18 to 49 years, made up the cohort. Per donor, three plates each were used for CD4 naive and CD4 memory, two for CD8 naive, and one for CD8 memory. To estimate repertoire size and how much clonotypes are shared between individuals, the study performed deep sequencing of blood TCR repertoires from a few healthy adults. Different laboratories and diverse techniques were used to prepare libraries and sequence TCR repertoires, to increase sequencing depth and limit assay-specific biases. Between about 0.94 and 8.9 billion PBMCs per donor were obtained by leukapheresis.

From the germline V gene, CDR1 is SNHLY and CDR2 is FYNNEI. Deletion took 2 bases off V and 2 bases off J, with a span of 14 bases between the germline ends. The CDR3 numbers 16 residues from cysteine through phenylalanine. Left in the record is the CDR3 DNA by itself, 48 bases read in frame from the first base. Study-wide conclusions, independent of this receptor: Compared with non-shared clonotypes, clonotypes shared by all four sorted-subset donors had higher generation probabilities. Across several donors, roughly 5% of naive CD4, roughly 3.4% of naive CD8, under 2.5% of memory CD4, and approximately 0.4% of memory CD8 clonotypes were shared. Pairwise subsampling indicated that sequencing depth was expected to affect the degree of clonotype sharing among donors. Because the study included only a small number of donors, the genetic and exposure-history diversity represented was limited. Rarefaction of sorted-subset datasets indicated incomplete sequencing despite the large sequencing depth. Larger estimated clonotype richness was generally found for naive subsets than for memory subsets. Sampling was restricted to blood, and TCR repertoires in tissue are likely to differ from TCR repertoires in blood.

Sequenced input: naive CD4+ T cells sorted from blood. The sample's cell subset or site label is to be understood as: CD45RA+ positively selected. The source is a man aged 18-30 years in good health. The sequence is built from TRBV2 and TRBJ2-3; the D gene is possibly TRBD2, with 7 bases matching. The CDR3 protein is CASSESGGGLTDTQYF. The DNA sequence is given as TGTGCCAGCAGTGAAAGTGGCGGGGGCCTCACAGATACGCAGTATTTT.